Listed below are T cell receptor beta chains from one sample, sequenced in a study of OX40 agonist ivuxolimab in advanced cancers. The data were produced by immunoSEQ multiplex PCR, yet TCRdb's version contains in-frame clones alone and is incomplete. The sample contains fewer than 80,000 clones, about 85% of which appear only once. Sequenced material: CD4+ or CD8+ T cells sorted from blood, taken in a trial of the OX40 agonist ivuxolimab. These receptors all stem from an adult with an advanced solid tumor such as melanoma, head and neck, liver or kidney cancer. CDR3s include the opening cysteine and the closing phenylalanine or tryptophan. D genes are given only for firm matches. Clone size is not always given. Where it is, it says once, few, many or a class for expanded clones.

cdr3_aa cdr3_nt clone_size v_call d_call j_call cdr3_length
CASREQGAGTEAFF TGTGCCAGCAGGGAACAGGGGGCTGGGACTGAAGCTTTCTTT once TRBV2 TRBD1 TRBJ1-1 14
CASSRAAYNSPLHF TGTGCCAGCTCGAGGGCAGCCTATAATTCACCCCTCCACTTT . TRBV18 . TRBJ1-6 14
CASSLVIGYEQYF TGTGCCAGCAGCTTAGTTATAGGCTACGAGCAGTACTTC . TRBV7-2 . TRBJ2-7 13
CASGPAVASGGGDTQYF TGTGCTAGTGGCCCCGCCGTCGCGAGCGGGGGCGGGGATACGCAGTATTTT . TRBV12-5 TRBD2 TRBJ2-3 17
CASSYPPGYLRGRTEAFF TGTGCCAGCAGCTATCCCCCAGGGTATTTGAGGGGTCGTACTGAAGCTTTCTTT . TRBV7-9 . TRBJ1-1 18
CASSGTVSSNQPQHF TGTGCCAGCAGCGGGACAGTTTCCAGCAATCAGCCCCAGCATTTT . TRBV2 TRBD1 TRBJ1-5 15
CAWGRRELFF TGTGCCTGGGGGCGGAGGGAGCTGTTTTTT . TRBV30 . TRBJ2-2 10
CASSQVRVSVPDTQYF TGTGCCAGCAGCCAAGTTCGGGTTAGCGTCCCAGATACGCAGTATTTT . TRBV4-2 . TRBJ2-3 16
CASSGEVGFKNTEAFF TGTGCCAGCAGTGGGGAGGTAGGGTTTAAGAACACTGAAGCTTTCTTT . TRBV2 . TRBJ1-1 16
CAWSAASSGANVLTF TGTGCCTGGAGTGCGGCCAGCTCTGGGGCCAACGTCCTGACTTTC . TRBV30 . TRBJ2-6 15
CASSSLTGDEKLFF TGCGCCAGCAGCTCCTTGACAGGGGATGAAAAACTGTTTTTT . TRBV5-1 TRBD1 TRBJ1-4 14
CASSYGAEYGYTF TGTGCCAGCAGTTACGGGGCAGAATATGGCTACACCTTC . TRBV6-5 . TRBJ1-2 13
CASARSGANVLTF TGTGCCAGCGCGCGCTCTGGGGCCAACGTCCTGACTTTC . TRBV7-2 . TRBJ2-6 13
CASSLVEADTQYF TGTGCCAGCAGCTTAGTTGAGGCAGATACGCAGTATTTT . TRBV7-2 . TRBJ2-3 13
CASSYAGTTIHEQYF TGTGCCAGCAGTTACGCCGGGACTACTATCCACGAGCAGTACTTC . TRBV6-5 TRBD2 TRBJ2-7 15
CASSHSTQGDTEAFF TGCGCCAGCAGCCACAGTACTCAGGGAGACACTGAAGCTTTCTTT . TRBV4-3 . TRBJ1-1 15
CASSLGRGFGDYGYTF TGTGCCAGCAGTTTGGGCAGGGGGTTTGGTGACTATGGCTACACCTTC . TRBV27 TRBD1 TRBJ1-2 16
CASSRGVSANSPLHF TGTGCCAGTAGTAGGGGGGTGTCGGCAAATTCACCCCTCCACTTT . TRBV19 . TRBJ1-6 15
CASREGVGSPLHF TGTGCCAGCAGGGAAGGGGTCGGATCACCCCTCCACTTT . TRBV2 . TRBJ1-6 13
CASSLGSGSGGLTDTQYF TGTGCCAGCAGCTTAGGTTCCGGTAGCGGGGGGCTCACAGATACGCAGTATTTT . TRBV11-2 TRBD2 TRBJ2-3 18
CASRDINTGELFF TGTGCCAGCAGGGACATCAACACCGGGGAGCTGTTTTTT . TRBV6-5 . TRBJ2-2 13
CASSSYGEGAGGETQYF TGTGCCAGCAGCTCGTACGGTGAAGGGGCTGGTGGAGAGACCCAGTACTTC . TRBV5-4 . TRBJ2-5 17
CASSFGTNQPQHF TGTGCCAGCAGCTTTGGCACCAATCAGCCCCAGCATTTT . TRBV7-9 . TRBJ1-5 13
CASSQGTGKRETQYF TGCGCCAGCAGCCAAGGGACAGGGAAACGAGAGACCCAGTACTTC . TRBV4-1 TRBD1 TRBJ2-5 15
CASSFDPNEQFF TGTGCCAGCAGCTTTGATCCCAATGAGCAGTTCTTC few TRBV7-9 . TRBJ2-1 12
CASSSDRVSYEQYF TGTGCCAGCAGTTCCGACAGGGTTTCCTACGAGCAGTACTTC . TRBV27 TRBD1 TRBJ2-7 14
CASSLRGGPDTQYF TGTGCCAGCAGCTTACGGGGGGGCCCAGATACGCAGTATTTT . TRBV7-2 TRBD2 TRBJ2-3 14
CASSYPADTQYF TGTGCCAGCAGTTACCCGGCAGATACGCAGTATTTT . TRBV6-6 . TRBJ2-3 12
CASSLRGRGNTEAFF TGTGCCAGCAGCTTGAGGGGGCGCGGGAACACTGAAGCTTTCTTT . TRBV7-3 TRBD1 TRBJ1-1 15
CASSSADRAKFF TGTGCCAGCAGCTCCGCGGACAGGGCGAAGTTCTTC . TRBV5-6 TRBD1 TRBJ2-1 12
CASGEGLASNTGELFF TGTGCCAGCGGTGAGGGACTAGCGTCGAACACCGGGGAGCTGTTTTTT . TRBV7-3 TRBD2 TRBJ2-2 16
CASSAQQDYEQYF TGTGCCAGCAGCGCTCAACAGGACTACGAGCAGTACTTC . TRBV6-5 . TRBJ2-7 13
CASKGQVGTDTQYF TGTGCCAGCAAGGGACAGGTAGGCACAGATACGCAGTATTTT . TRBV5-4 TRBD1 TRBJ2-3 14
CASRGGDSHNQPQHF TGTGCCAGCAGGGGGGGGGACAGCCACAATCAGCCCCAGCATTTT few TRBV6-1 TRBD1 TRBJ1-5 15
CASSLAVQETQYF TGTGCTAGCAGCTTAGCTGTACAAGAGACCCAGTACTTC few TRBV7-7 . TRBJ2-5 13
CASRQGTNQPQHF TGTGCCAGCAGACAGGGGACTAATCAGCCCCAGCATTTT . TRBV6-5 TRBD1 TRBJ1-5 13
CASSPRGGDQTTDTQYF TGTGCCAGCAGCCCCCGAGGTGGGGACCAAACTACAGATACGCAGTATTTT . TRBV9 . TRBJ2-3 17
CASSRGYPNNEQFF TGTGCCAGCAGCCGAGGTTATCCTAACAATGAGCAGTTCTTC . TRBV11-2 . TRBJ2-1 14
CASSVGGNEKLFF TGTGCCAGCAGTGTGGGAGGGAATGAAAAACTGTTTTTT . TRBV2 . TRBJ1-4 13
CASSGVLPLHF TGTGCCAGCAGTGGTGTCTTACCCCTCCACTTT . TRBV6-1 . TRBJ1-6 11
CASSPLGSSNYGYTF TGTGCCAGCAGCCCACTAGGGTCCTCTAACTATGGCTACACCTTC . TRBV6-5 . TRBJ1-2 15